Presented here are 14 T cell receptor beta chains from one specimen sequenced in a study of T cells in localized non-small cell lung cancer. The data were produced by immunoSEQ multiplex PCR, yet TCRdb's version contains in-frame clones alone and is incomplete. The data contain about 33,000 clones, approximately 87% of them singletons. Sequencing used peripheral blood, obtained before any cancer treatment. These receptors were collected from a man aged 40 to 70 with stage I lung adenocarcinoma.

The chain joins TRBV10-1 to TRBJ2-3; possibly TRBD2 for D (6 bases). The CDR3 has 13 amino acids. Germline CDR1 WNHNN, CDR2 SYGVQD (reference sequence). Trimming cost V 3 bases and J 4 bases, with 8 bases left between them. DNA of the CDR3: TGCGCCAGCAGTGAATGGGGGGCAGATACGCAGTATTTT. Its translation is CASSEWGADTQYF.

This chain uses TRBV2 with TRBJ2-7; D gene ambiguous. Deletions cut 8 bases from V and 2 bases from J, with 10 bases between. This CDR3 has 12 residues. Germline CDR1 is SNHLY and CDR2 is FYNNEI. The CDR3 coding sequence is TGTGCCAGCCTTCAGAGAGCCTACGAGCAGTACTTC. This codes for CASLQRAYEQYF.

There are a few counts of this clone. The rearrangement uses TRBV19 and TRBJ2-7; 7 bases agree with TRBD1. The V gene's germline CDR1 is LNHDA and CDR2 SQIVND (reference sequence). This CDR3 has 13 residues. Trimming removed 4 bases from V and 6 bases from J; junction bases left unmatched: 6. This chain's CDR3 is CASSKQGSAEQYF. CDR3 DNA sequence: TGTGCCAGTAGTAAACAGGGGAGCGCCGAGCAGTACTTC.

The V and J genes are TRBV15 and TRBJ1-5; D remains ambiguous. This CDR3 spans 14 amino acids. Germline V gene sequence: CDR1 LNHNV, CDR2 YYDKDF (reference sequence). Trimming shortened V by 4 bases and J by 5 bases, and 12 bases separated the two germline ends. The CDR3 DNA is TGTGCCACCAGCACGCCCGGGCCTGATCAGCCCCAGCATTTT. Its translation: CATSTPGPDQPQHF.

The V gene is TRBV27, the J gene TRBJ1-6; a possible D gene is TRBD1 (5 bases). The CDR3 has 13 residues. Trimming removed 5 bases from V and 10 bases from J, with 12 bases in between. From germline, CDR1 is MNHEY and CDR2 SMNVEV (reference sequence). Written as DNA, the CDR3 is TGTGCCAGCAGTGCAAGGGGAACATCACCCCTCCACTTT. It is translated as CASSARGTSPLHF.

In its sample, this clone was seen once. The chain is built from TRBV6-6 and TRBJ2-7, with 8 bases aligning to TRBD1. The CDR3 loop spans 14 amino acids. J lost 7 bases, V lost 2 bases, and 7 bases had no gene match. Germline loops: CDR1 MNHNY, CDR2 SVGAGI (reference sequence). The CDR3 loop is CASSYDRGRVEQYF. For the CDR3, the DNA is TGTGCCAGCAGTTACGACAGGGGAAGGGTTGAGCAGTACTTC.

The chain combines TRBV25-1 with TRBJ2-6, with D maybe TRBD2 (5 bases). V dropped 2 bases and J dropped 2 bases, with 10 bases sitting between them. CDR3 length: 16 residues. Germline CDR1 MGHDK, CDR2 SYGVNS. CDR3 DNA: TGTGCCAGCAGTGAACCCGGGAAGCCTGGGGCCAACGTCCTGACTTTC. Its protein product is CASSEPGKPGANVLTF.

The chain is built from TRBV19 and TRBJ1-3, with 7 bases aligning to TRBD1. The germline V gene encodes CDR1 LNHDA and CDR2 SQIVND (reference sequence). Unmatched junction bases numbered 5, after V lost 5 bases and J lost 1 base. This CDR3 has 15 residues. The chain's CDR3 is CASSFAQGSGNTIYF. DNA for the CDR3: TGTGCCAGTAGTTTCGCACAGGGGTCTGGAAACACCATATATTTT.

This clone was observed a few times. This chain links TRBV10-3 with TRBJ1-1; D is undetermined. Per the germline V gene, CDR1 is ENHRY and CDR2 is SYGVKD. The CDR3 contains 15 residues. V was pared by 0 bases and J by 0 bases, with 8 bases between. CDR3 loop: CAISESGELNTEAFF. The CDR3 coding sequence is TGTGCCATCAGTGAGTCGGGAGAATTGAACACTGAAGCTTTCTTT.

The genes are TRBV5-1 and TRBJ1-2; TRBD1 is a possible D gene (5 bases). Germline assignment: CDR1 SGHRS and CDR2 YFSETQ. The CDR3 extends over 14 amino acids. V was shortened by 4 bases and J by 0 bases, with 10 bases between the two germline ends. DNA for the CDR3: TGCGCCAGCAGCGTATCGACAGCTAACTATGGCTACACCTTC. It translates to CASSVSTANYGYTF.

The rearrangement uses TRBV11-2 and TRBJ1-5; D is perhaps TRBD1 (5 bases). The CDR3 runs 14 residues. The germline V gene encodes CDR1 SGHAT and CDR2 FQNNGV. The V and J ends lost 1 base and 11 bases respectively, with 15 bases between them. This CDR3 reads CASSLGGETAAQHF. CDR3 nucleotide sequence: TGTGCCAGCAGCTTAGGGGGCGAGACAGCCGCCCAGCATTTT.

The chain is built from TRBV5-8 and TRBJ2-3, with TRBD1 identical over 7 bases. Unmatched junction bases numbered 1, after V lost 0 bases and J lost 9 bases. Germline CDR1 and CDR2: SGHTS and YDEGEE. CDR3 length: 12 amino acids. The CDR3 loop is CASSLGQGTQYF. Here the CDR3 DNA reads TGTGCCAGCAGCTTGGGACAGGGAACGCAGTATTTT.

The chain carries TRBV29-1 and TRBJ2-7, with TRBD1 identical over 7 bases. V shed 6 bases, J shed 4 bases, and the junction held 6 bases outside the gene matches. The CDR3 is 12 amino acids. CDR1 is SQVTM and CDR2 is ANQGSEA in the germline V gene. The CDR3: CSVQGRSYEQYF. The CDR3 nucleotides read TGCAGCGTACAGGGGCGCTCTTACGAGCAGTACTTC.

The genes are TRBV7-9 and TRBJ2-4; 11 bases map to TRBD1. V gave up 3 bases and J gave up 7 bases; unmatched junction bases: 17. CDR1 and CDR2 from the germline V gene are SEHNR and FQNEAQ (reference sequence). This CDR3 is 19 amino acids long. The CDR3, as DNA: TGTGCCAGCAGCTTCCCTAAGGGACAGGGGGTCACGGGGGTGAACATTCAGTACTTC. Translating gives CASSFPKGQGVTGVNIQYF.